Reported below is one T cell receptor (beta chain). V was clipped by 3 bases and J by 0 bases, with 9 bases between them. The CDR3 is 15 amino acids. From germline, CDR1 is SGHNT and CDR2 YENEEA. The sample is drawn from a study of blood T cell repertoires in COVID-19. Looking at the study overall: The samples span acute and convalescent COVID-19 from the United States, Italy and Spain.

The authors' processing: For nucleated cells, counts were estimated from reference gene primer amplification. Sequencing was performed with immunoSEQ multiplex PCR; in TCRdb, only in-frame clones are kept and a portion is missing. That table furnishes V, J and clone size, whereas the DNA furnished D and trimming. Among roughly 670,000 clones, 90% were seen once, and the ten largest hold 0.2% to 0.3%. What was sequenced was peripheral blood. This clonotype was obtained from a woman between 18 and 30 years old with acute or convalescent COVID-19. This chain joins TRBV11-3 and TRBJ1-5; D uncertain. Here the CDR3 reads CASSLCVYSNQPQHF. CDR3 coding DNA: TGTGCCAGCAGCTTGTGTGTGTATAGCAATCAGCCCCAGCATTTT.